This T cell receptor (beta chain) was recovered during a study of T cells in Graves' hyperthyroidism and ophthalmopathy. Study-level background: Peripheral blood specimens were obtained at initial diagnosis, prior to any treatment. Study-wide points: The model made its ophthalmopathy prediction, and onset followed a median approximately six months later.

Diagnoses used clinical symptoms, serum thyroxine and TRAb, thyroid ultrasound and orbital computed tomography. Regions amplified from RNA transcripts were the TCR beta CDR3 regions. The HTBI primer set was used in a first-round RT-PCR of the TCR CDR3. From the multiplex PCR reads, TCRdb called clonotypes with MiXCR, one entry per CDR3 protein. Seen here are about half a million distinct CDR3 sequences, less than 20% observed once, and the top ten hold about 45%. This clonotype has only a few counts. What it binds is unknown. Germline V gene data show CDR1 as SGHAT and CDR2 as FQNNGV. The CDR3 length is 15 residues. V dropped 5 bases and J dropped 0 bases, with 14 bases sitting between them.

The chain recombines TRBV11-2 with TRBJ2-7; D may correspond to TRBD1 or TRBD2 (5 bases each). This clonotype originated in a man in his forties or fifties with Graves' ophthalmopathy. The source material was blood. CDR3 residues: CASSPTGLSSYEQYF. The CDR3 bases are TGTGCCAGCAGCCCGACGGGGCTATCCTCCTACGAGCAGTACTTC.